The present entry profiles one T cell receptor beta chain with its context. The specificity of this receptor is unknown. No per-base quality is available; no much larger clone lies one base away. PBMCs were isolated by Ficoll-Paque density gradient centrifugation. Deletion took 0 bases off V and 4 bases off J, with a span of 9 bases between the germline ends. From its cysteine to its phenylalanine, the CDR3 spans 14 amino acids. The DNA shown is the 42-base CDR3, in frame from base 1. Per the germline V gene (reference sequence), LGHDT is the CDR1 and YNNKEL is the CDR2. Sequencing used an Illumina NovaSeq 6000. Using 5'RACE with constant-segment primers, TCRalpha and TCRbeta cDNA libraries were constructed, with sample barcodes and unique molecular identifiers added in the process. RNA was extracted from every sample with Trizol reagent. Amplification of the libraries took two PCR steps, and the second step added a second sample barcode plus Illumina TruSeq adapters. Sequencing of the libraries was done on an Illumina NovaSeq, producing 2 x 150 bp paired-end reads. For the original study's pipeline: Demultiplexing of reads and collapsing into UMI-guided consensus sequences were performed with migec v1.2.7. Using mixcr v2.1.11, UMI consensuses were aligned to TRA and TRB V and J templates and then assembled into clonotypes. A clonotype was counted as expanded or contracted only if both edgeR and NoisET called the change significant, with noise models trained on biological replicates. edgeR calls used a false discovery rate-adjusted p below 0.01 and a log2 fold-change threshold of 1. As an exploratory analysis of dynamics, PCA with hierarchical clustering was applied to max-normalized trajectories of the 1000 most abundant clonotypes. The CD4 or CD8 phenotype of responding clones was assigned using the separately sequenced CD4+ and CD8+ repertoires. The public reads were reanalyzed by TCRdb: fastp trimming at Q25, MiXCR alignment, in-frame beta chains only. A single entry per CDR3 protein holds the most common genes and DNA from its merged rows. TCRdb's processing, not the study's, gives the V and J calls here. A total of some 320,000 distinct CDR3 sequences appear in this sample, 14% of them only once. About 21% of the sample comes from the top ten.

The sample belongs to a study of T-cell memory formation after mild COVID-19 (dated by TCRdb to 2020 to 2023). Regarding the complete study: Most TCR sequence clusters were specific to one of the two donors. In a couple of donors, T-cell clones that expanded and contracted after mild COVID-19 were tracked by sequencing TCRalpha and TCRbeta repertoires over time. Two young, previously healthy adult volunteers, one female and one male, were included in the cohort. The full study reports these points: The detection of some responding clones in pre-infection memory suggests that pre-existing cross-reactive memory T cells joined the SARS-CoV-2 response. Balanced CD4/CD8 phenotypes were observed for clones contracting from day 15 to 85, whereas a bias towards CD4+ was observed for a second wave of clones expanding from day 15 to 37. SARS-CoV-2 specificity of the second-wave clones peaking on day 37 was not confirmed. Only a couple of mild cases were covered by the study, and larger cohorts that include severe cases with pre-infection samples were considered necessary. Contracting CD4+ clones appeared mostly in the CM and EM memory subsets, whereas CD8+ clones were enriched in EMRA.

The receptor's source is a man aged 18 to 35 who had mild COVID-19 (a few samples of this study predate the infection). The sample titles of this study are shuffled in the database, so cell type and time point are left out; the donor was told from shared clones. The sample comprised PBMCs or a T cell subset sorted from them (not recorded which). The V and J genes are TRBV3-1 and TRBJ1-2; the best D guess is TRBD1, with 5 bases matching. For the CDR3, the sequence is CASSQDQGSYGYTF. The DNA sequence is as follows: TGTGCCAGCAGCCAAGATCAGGGTAGCTATGGCTACACCTTC.